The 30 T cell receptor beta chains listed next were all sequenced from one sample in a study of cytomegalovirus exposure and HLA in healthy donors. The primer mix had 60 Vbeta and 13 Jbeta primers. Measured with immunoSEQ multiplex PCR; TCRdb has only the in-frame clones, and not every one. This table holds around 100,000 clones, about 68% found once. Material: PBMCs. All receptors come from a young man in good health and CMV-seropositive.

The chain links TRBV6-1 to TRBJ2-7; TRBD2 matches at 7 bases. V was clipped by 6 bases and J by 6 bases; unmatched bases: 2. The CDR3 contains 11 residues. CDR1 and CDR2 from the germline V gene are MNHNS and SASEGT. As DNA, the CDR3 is TGTGCCAGCAGGGGAGGGATCGAGCAGTACTTC. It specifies CASRGGIEQYF.

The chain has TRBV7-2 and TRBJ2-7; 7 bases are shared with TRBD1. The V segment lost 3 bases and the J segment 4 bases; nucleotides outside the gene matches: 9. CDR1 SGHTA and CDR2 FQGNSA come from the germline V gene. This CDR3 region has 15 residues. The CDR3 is CASSLVRGFSYEQYF. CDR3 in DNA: TGTGCCAGCAGCTTGGTCAGGGGGTTTTCTTACGAGCAGTACTTC.

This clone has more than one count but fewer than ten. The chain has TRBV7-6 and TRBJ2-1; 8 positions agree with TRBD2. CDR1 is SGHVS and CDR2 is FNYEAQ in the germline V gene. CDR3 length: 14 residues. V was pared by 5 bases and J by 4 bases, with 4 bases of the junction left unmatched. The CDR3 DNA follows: TGTGCCAGCAGCCTTAGCGGGGCATACAATGAGCAGTTCTTC. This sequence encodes CASSLSGAYNEQFF.

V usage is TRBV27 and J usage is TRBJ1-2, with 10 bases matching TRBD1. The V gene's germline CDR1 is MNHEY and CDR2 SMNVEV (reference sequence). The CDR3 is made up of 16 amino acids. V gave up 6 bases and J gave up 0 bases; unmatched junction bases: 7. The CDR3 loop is CASRGGTGATNYGYTF. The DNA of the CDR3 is TGTGCCAGCAGGGGGGGGACAGGGGCGACTAACTATGGCTACACCTTC.

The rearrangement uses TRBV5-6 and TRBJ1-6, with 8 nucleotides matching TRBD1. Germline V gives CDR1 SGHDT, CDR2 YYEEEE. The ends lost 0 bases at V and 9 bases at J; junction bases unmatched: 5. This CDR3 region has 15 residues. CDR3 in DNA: TGTGCCAGCAGCTTGGGATGGACAGGGAGTTCACCCCTCCACTTT. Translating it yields CASSLGWTGSSPLHF.

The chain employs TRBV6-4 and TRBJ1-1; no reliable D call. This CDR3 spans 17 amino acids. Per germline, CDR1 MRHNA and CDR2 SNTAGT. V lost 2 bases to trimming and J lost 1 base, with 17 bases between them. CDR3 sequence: CASSDGVTPTENTEAFF. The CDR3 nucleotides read TGTGCCAGCAGTGACGGAGTCACCCCTACCGAGAACACTGAAGCTTTCTTT.

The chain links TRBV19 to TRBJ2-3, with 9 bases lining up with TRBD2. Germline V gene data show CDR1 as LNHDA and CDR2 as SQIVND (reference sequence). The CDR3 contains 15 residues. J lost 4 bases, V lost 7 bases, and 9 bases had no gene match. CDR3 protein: CASMGGGAEADTQYF. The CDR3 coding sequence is TGTGCCAGTATGGGCGGGGGGGCCGAAGCAGATACGCAGTATTTT.

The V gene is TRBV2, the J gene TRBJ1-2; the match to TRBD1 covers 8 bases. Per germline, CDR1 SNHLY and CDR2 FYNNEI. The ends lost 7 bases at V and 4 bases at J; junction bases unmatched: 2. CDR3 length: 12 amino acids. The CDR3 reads CASMGQVYGYTF. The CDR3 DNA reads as TGTGCCAGCATGGGACAGGTCTATGGCTACACCTTC.

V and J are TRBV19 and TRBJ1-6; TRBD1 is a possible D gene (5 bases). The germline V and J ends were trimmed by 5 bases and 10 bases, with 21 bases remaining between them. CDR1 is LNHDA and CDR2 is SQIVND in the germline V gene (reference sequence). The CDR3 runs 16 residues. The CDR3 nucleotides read TGTGCCAGTAGTCTTTCGGTGGGAACAGGCGCGTCACCCCTCCACTTT. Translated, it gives CASSLSVGTGASPLHF. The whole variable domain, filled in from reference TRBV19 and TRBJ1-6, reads DGGITQSPKYLFRKEGQNVTLSCEQNLNHDAMYWYRQDPGQGLRLIYYSQIVNDFQKGDIAEGYSVSREKKESFPLTVTSAQKNPTAFYLCASSLSVGTGASPLHFGNGTRLTVT.

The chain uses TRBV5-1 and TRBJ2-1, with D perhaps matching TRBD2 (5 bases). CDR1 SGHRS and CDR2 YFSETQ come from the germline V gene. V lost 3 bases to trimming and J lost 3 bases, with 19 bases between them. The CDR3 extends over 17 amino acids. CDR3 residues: CASSSTLVGLNYNEQFF. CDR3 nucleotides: TGCGCCAGCAGCTCAACCTTAGTAGGACTGAACTACAATGAGCAGTTCTTC.

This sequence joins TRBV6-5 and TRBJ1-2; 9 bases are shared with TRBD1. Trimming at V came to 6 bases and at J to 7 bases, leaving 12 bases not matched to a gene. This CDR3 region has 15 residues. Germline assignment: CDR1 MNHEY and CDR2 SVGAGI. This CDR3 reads CASRYRDRVISGYTF. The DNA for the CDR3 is TGTGCCAGCAGATACCGGGACAGGGTGATTTCTGGCTACACCTTC.

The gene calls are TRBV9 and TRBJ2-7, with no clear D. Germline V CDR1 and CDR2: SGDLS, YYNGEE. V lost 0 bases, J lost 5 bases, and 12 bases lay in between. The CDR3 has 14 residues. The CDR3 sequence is CASSVAAPADEQYF. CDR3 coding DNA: TGTGCCAGCAGCGTAGCGGCGCCCGCGGACGAGCAGTACTTC.

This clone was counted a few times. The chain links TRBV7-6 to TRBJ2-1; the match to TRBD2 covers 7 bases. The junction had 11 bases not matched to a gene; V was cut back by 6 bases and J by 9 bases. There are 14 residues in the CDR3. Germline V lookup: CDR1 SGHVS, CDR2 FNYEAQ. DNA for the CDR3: TGTGCCAGCAGTTTAAGCGGGGAGGTCAGTGAGCAGTTCTTC. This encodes CASSLSGEVSEQFF.

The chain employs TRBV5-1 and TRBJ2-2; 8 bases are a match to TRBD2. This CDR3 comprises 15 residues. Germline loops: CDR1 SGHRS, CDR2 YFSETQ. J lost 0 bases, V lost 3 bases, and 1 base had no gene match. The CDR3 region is CASSWGLANTGELFF. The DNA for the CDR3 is TGCGCCAGCAGCTGGGGACTAGCGAACACCGGGGAGCTGTTTTTT.

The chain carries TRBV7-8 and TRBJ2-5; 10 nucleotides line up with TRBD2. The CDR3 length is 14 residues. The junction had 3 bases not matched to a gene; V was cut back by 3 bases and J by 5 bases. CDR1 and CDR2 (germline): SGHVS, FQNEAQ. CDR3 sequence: CASSFGTSDETQYF. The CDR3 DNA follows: TGTGCCAGCAGCTTCGGGACTAGCGATGAGACCCAGTACTTC.

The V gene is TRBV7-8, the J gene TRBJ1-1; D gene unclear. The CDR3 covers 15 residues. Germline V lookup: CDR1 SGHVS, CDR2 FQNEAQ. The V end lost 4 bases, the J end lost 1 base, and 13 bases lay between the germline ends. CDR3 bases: TGTGCCAGCAGCTCCATGTTTTGGGCGAACACTGAAGCTTTCTTT. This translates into CASSSMFWANTEAFF.

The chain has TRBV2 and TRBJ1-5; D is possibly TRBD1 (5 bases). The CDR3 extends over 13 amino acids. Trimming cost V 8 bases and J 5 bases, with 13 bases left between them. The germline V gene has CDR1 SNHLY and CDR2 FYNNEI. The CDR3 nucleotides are TGTGCCAGCGCCAACAGGTGGTATCAGCCCCAGCATTTT. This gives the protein CASANRWYQPQHF.

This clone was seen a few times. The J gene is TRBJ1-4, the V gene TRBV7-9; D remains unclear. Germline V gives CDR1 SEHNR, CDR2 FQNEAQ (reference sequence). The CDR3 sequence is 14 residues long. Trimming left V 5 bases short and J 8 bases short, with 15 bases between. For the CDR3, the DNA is TGTGCCAGCAGCCCGGGATTCGGCGAGGAAAAACTGTTTTTT. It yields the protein CASSPGFGEEKLFF. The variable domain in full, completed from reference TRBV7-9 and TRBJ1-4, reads DTGVSQNPRHKITKRGQNVTFRCDPISEHNRLYWYRQTLGQGPEFLTYFQNEAQLEKSRLLSDRFSAERPKGSFSTLEIQRTEQGDSAMYLCASSPGFGEEKLFFGSGTQLSVL.

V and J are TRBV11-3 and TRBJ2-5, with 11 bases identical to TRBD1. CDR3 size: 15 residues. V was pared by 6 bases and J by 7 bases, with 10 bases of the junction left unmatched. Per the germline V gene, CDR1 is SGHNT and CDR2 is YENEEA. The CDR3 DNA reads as TGTGCCAGCAGGAATCGGACAGGGGGCGTGGGGACCCAGTACTTC. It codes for CASRNRTGGVGTQYF.

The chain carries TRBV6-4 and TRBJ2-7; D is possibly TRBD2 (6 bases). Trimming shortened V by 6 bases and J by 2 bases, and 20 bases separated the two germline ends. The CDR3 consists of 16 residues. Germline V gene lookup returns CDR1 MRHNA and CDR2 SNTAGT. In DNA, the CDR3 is TGTGCCAGCAGGACCGATGGCGGGACGGAGACCTACGAGCAGTACTTC. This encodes CASRTDGGTETYEQYF.

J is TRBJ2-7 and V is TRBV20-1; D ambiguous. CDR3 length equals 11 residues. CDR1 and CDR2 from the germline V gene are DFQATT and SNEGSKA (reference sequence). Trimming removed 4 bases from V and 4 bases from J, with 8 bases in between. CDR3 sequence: CSANTYYEQYF. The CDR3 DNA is TGCAGTGCTAATACCTATTACGAGCAGTACTTC.

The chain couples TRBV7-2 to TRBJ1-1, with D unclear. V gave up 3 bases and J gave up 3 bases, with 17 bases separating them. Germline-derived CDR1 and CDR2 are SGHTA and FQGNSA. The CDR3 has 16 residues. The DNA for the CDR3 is TGTGCCAGCAGCTTCTCGGGGTCTTCTGGGTACACTGAAGCTTTCTTT. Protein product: CASSFSGSSGYTEAFF. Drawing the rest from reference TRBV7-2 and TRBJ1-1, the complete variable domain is GAGVSQSPSNKVTEKGKDVELRCDPISGHTALYWYRQSLGQGLEFLIYFQGNSAPDKSGLPSDRFSAERTGGSVSTLTIQRTQQEDSAVYLCASSFSGSSGYTEAFFGQGTRLTVV.

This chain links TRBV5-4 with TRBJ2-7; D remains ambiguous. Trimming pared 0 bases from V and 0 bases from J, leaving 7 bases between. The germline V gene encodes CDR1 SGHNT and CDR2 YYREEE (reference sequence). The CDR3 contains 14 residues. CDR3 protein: CASSLVTSSYEQYF. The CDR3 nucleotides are TGTGCCAGCAGCTTGGTGACAAGCTCCTACGAGCAGTACTTC.

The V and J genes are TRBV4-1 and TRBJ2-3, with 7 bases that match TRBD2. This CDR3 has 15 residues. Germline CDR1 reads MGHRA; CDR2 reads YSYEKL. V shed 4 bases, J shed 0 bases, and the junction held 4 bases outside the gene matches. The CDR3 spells CASSPLAASTDTQYF. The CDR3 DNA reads TGCGCCAGCAGCCCTCTAGCGGCGAGCACAGATACGCAGTATTTT.

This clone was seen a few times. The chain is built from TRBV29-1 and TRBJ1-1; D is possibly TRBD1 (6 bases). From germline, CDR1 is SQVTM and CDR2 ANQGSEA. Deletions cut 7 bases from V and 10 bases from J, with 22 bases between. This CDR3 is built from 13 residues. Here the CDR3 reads CSAGRQGTSGAFF. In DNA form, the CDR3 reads TGCAGCGCCGGTCGTCAGGGGACATCTGGAGCTTTCTTT.

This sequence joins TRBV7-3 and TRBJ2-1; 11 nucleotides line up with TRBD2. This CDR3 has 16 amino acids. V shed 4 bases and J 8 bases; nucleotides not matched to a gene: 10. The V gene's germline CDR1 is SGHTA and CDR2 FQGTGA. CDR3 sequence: CASSWGASGGNDEQFF. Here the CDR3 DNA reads TGTGCCAGCAGCTGGGGAGCTAGCGGGGGGAACGATGAGCAGTTCTTC.

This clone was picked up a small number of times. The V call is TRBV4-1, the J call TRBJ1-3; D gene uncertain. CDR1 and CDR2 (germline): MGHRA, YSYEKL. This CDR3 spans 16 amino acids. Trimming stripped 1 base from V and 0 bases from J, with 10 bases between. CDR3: CASSQGAVNSGNTIYF. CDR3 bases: TGCGCCAGCAGCCAAGGAGCTGTCAACTCTGGAAACACCATATATTTT.

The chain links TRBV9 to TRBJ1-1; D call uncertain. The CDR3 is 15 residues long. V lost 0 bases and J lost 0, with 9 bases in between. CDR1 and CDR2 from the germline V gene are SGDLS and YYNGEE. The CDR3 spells CASSVGAGLNTEAFF. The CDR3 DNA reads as TGTGCCAGCAGCGTAGGTGCAGGTCTGAACACTGAAGCTTTCTTT.

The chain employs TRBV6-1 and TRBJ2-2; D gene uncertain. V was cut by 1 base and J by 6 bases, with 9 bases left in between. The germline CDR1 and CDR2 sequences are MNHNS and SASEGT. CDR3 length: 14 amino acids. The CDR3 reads CASSEDQVSGELFF. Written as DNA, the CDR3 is TGTGCCAGCAGTGAAGATCAGGTTTCCGGGGAGCTGTTTTTT.

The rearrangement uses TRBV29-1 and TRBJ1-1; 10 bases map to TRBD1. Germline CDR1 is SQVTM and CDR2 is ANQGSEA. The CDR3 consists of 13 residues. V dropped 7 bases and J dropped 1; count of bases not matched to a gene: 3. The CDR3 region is CSGRQGANTEAFF. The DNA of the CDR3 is TGCAGCGGTCGACAGGGGGCGAACACTGAAGCTTTCTTT.